This TCR beta chain was captured in a study of cytotoxic CD8 clonotypes in ibrutinib-treated CLL. TCRdb's copy holds only in-frame clones and misses some; the assay was immunoSEQ multiplex PCR. The sample has 150,000 or so clones, over 65% seen once. V was pared by 4 bases and J by 9 bases, with 16 bases between. CDR1 and CDR2 (germline): MNHNS, SASEGT. The CDR3 runs to 14 residues. The chain joins TRBV6-1 to TRBJ1-5; D remains ambiguous. Here the sequenced sample was PBMCs, taken after 12 months of ibrutinib treatment. The receptor's source is a human donor with chronic lymphocytic leukemia. The CDR3 loop reads CASSATSPPAPQHF. The CDR3 nucleotides are TGTGCCAGCAGTGCTACTTCGCCCCCCGCGCCCCAGCATTTT.